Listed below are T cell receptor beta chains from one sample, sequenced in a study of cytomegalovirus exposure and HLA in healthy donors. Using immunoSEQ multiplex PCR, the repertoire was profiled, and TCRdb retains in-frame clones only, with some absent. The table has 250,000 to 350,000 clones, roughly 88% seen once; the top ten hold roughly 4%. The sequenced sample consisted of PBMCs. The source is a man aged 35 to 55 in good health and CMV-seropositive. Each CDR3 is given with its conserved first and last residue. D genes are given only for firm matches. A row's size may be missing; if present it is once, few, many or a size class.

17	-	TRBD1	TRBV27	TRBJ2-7	CASSTTTGQGLTYEQYF	TGTGCCAGCAGCACGACCACGGGACAGGGGTTGACCTACGAGCAGTACTTC
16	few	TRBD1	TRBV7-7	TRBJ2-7	CASSLGTGGASYEQYF	TGTGCTAGCAGTCTTGGCACAGGGGGCGCCTCCTACGAGCAGTACTTC
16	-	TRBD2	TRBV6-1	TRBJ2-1	CASSEASGLVTNEQFF	TGTGCCAGCAGTGAAGCGTCGGGACTAGTAACCAATGAGCAGTTCTTC
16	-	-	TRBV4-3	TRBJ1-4	CASSQERRGGSEKLFF	TGCGCCAGCAGCCAAGAACGCCGGGGGGGAAGTGAAAAACTGTTTTTT
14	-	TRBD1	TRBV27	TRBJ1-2	CASSVHRGHYGYTF	TGTGCCAGCAGTGTTCACAGGGGGCACTATGGCTACACCTTC
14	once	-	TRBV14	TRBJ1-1	CASSQMPRGVEAFF	TGTGCCAGCAGCCAAATGCCCCGGGGGGTCGAAGCTTTCTTT
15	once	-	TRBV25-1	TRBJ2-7	CASSDAGASSYEQYF	TGTGCCAGCAGTGATGCAGGGGCTTCCTCCTACGAGCAGTACTTC
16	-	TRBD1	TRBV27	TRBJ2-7	CASSFSLGTGPYEQYF	TGTGCCAGCAGTTTCTCCCTCGGGACAGGGCCCTACGAGCAGTACTTC
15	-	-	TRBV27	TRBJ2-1	CASSWGLADYNEQFF	TGTGCCAGCAGTTGGGGGCTAGCGGACTACAATGAGCAGTTCTTC
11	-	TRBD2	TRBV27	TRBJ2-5	CASSLRGLEDF	TGTGCCAGCAGTTTAAGGGGACTAGAAGACTTC
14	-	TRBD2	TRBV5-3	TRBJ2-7	CARSLLREVGRKYF	TGTGCCAGAAGCTTATTGCGGGAGGTAGGCAGGAAGTACTTC
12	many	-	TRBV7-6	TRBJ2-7	CASSLYSDEQYF	TGTGCCAGCAGCTTGTATAGTGACGAGCAGTACTTC
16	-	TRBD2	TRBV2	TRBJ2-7	CASSGTSGTGSYEQYF	TGTGCCAGCAGTGGGACTAGCGGGACCGGGTCCTACGAGCAGTACTTC
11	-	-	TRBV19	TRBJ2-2	CASSTYGELFF	TGTGCCAGTAGTACTTACGGGGAGCTGTTTTTT
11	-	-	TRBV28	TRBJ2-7	CASRYSYEQYF	TGTGCCAGCAGGTACAGCTACGAGCAGTACTTC
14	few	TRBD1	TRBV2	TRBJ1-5	CASLDRAGNQPQHF	TGTGCCAGTTTAGACAGGGCGGGCAATCAGCCCCAGCATTTT
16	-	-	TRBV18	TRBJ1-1	CASSRRTDMLNTEAFF	TGTGCCAGCTCACGACGGACAGACATGCTGAACACTGAAGCTTTCTTT
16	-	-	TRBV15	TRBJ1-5	CATSREGGISNQPQHF	TGTGCCACCAGCAGAGAGGGGGGGATTAGCAATCAGCCCCAGCATTTT
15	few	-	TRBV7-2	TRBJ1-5	CASSLDSNSNQPQHF	TGTGCCAGCAGCTTAGACAGCAATAGCAATCAGCCCCAGCATTTT
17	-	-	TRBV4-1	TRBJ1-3	CASSQDTVVSSGNTIYF	TGCGCCAGCAGCCAAGATACCGTCGTTAGTTCTGGAAACACCATATATTTT
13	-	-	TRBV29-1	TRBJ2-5	CSVERTSRETQYF	TGCAGCGTTGAACGGACATCGAGGGAGACCCAGTACTTC
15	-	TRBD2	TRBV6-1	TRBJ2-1	CASSPGTSGPNEQFF	TGTGCCAGCAGCCCCGGGACTAGCGGGCCTAATGAGCAGTTCTTC